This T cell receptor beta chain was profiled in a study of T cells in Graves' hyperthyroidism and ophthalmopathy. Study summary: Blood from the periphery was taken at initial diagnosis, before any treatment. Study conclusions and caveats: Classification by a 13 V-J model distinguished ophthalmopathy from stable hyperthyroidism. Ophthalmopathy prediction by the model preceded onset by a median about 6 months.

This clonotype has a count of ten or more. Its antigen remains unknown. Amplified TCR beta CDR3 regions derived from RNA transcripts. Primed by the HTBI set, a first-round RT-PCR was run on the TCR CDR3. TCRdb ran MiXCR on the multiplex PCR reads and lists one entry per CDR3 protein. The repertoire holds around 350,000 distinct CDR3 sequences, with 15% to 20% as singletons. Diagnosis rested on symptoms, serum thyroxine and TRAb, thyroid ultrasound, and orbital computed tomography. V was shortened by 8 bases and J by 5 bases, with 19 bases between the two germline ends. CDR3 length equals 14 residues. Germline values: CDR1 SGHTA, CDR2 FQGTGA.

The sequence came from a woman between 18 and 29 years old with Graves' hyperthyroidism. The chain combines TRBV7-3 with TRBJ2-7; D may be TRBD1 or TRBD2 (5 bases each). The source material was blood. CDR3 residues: CASQNGAVNNEQYF. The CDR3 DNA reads TGTGCCAGCCAAAACGGGGCAGTAAATAACGAGCAGTACTTC.